The entry below gives a single T cell receptor (beta chain) sequence along with its context. The germline CDR1 and CDR2 sequences are GTSNPN and SVGIG (reference sequence). The CDR3 spans 15 residues. The V end was cut by 2 bases, the J end by 0 bases, with 11 bases between. The data are from a study of blood T cell repertoires in COVID-19. Whole-study context: The United States, Italy and Spain were the sources of the acute and convalescent COVID-19 samples.

Authors' analysis steps: Amplification of reference gene primers was used by the study to estimate nucleated cell counts. Measured with immunoSEQ multiplex PCR; TCRdb has only the in-frame clones, and not every one. The V and J calls and clone size come from that table; D and trimming were worked out from the DNA. The table lists some 220,000 clones, 84% of them singletons. The clonotype was recovered from a woman in her fifties or sixties with acute or convalescent COVID-19. This rearrangement joins TRBV30 to TRBJ2-1, with TRBD2 as a possible D gene (5 bases). Sequenced: peripheral blood. The CDR3 region is CAWSLRAGSYNEQFF. The CDR3 region has the DNA TGTGCCTGGAGTTTACGGGCGGGCTCCTACAATGAGCAGTTCTTC. Full variable domain (remainder filled in from reference TRBV30 and TRBJ2-1): SQTIHQWPATLVQPVGSPLSLECTVEGTSNPNLYWYRQAAGRGLQLLFYSVGIGQISSEVPQNLSASRPQDRQFILSSKKLLLSDSGFYLCAWSLRAGSYNEQFFGPGTRLTVL.